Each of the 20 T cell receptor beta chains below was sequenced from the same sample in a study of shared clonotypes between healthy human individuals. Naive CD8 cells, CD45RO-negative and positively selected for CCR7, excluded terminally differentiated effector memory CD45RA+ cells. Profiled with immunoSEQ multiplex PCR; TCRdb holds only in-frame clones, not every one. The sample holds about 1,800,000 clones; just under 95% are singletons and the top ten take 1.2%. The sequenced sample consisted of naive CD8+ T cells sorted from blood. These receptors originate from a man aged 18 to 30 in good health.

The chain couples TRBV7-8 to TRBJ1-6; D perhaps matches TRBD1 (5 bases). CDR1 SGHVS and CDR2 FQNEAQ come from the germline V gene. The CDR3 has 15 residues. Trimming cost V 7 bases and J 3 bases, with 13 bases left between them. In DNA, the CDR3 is TGTGCCAGCACCAGCGGGGGGAACTATAATTCACCCCTCCACTTT. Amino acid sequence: CASTSGGNYNSPLHF.

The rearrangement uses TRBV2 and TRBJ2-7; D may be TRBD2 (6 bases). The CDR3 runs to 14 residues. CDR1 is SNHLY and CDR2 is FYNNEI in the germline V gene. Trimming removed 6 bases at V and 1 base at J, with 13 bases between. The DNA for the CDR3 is TGTGCCAGCAGGGACTACGGAGAGTCCTACGAGCAGTACTTC. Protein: CASRDYGESYEQYF.

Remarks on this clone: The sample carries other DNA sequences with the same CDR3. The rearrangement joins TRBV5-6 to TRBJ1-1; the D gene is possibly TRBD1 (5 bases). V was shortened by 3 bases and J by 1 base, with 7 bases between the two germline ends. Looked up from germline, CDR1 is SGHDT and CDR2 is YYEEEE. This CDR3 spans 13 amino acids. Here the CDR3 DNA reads TGTGCCAGCAGCTGGGGCCAGAACACTGAAGCTTTCTTT. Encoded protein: CASSWGQNTEAFF.

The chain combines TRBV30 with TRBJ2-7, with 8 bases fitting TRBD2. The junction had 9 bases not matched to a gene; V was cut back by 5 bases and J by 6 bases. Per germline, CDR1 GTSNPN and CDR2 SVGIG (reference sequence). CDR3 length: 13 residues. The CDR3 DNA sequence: TGTGCCTGGGATACCGGGACTAGTCCCGAGCAGTACTTC. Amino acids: CAWDTGTSPEQYF.

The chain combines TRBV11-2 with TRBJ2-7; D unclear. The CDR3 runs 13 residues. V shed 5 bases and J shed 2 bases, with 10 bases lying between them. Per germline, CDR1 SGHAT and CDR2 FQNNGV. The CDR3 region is CASSPQRPYEQYF. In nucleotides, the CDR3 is TGTGCCAGCAGCCCCCAACGTCCCTACGAGCAGTACTTC.

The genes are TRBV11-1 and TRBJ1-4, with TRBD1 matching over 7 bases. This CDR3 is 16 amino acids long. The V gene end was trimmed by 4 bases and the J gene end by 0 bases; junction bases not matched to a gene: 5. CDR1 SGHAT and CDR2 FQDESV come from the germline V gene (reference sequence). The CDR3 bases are TGTGCCAGCAGCTCGACAGGGTACGCAACTAATGAAAAACTGTTTTTT. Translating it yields CASSSTGYATNEKLFF.

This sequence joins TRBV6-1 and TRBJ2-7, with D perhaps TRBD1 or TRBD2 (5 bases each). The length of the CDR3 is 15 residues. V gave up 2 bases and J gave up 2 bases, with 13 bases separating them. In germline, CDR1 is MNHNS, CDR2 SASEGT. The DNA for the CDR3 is TGTGCCAGCAGTGAAACGTGGGACCTACCCTACGAGCAGTACTTC. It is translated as CASSETWDLPYEQYF.

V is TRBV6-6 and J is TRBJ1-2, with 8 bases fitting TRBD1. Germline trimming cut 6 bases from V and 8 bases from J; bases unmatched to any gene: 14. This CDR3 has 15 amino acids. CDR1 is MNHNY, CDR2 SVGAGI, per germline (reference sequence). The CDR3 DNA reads TGTGCCAGCAGCAGACAGGGGAATCCCTATGGAGGCTACACCTTC. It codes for CASSRQGNPYGGYTF.

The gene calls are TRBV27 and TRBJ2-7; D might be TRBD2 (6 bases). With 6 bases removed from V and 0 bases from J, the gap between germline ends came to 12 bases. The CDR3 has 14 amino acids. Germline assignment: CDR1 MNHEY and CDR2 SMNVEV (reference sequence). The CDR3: CASSRERSSYEQYF. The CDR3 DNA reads TGTGCCAGCAGCCGGGAGAGAAGCTCCTACGAGCAGTACTTC.

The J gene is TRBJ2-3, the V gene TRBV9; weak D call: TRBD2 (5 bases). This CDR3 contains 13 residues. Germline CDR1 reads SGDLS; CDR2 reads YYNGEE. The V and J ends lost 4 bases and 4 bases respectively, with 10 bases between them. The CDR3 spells CASSPLRADTQYF. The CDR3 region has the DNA TGTGCCAGCAGCCCGCTGAGGGCAGATACGCAGTATTTT.

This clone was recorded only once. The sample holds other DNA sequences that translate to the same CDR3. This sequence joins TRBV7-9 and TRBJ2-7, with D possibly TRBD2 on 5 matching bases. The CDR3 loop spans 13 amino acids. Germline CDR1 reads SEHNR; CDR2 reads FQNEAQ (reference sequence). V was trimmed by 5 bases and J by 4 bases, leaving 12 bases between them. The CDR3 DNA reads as TGTGCCAGCAGCCTTGGAGGAGATTACGAGCAGTACTTC. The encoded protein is CASSLGGDYEQYF.

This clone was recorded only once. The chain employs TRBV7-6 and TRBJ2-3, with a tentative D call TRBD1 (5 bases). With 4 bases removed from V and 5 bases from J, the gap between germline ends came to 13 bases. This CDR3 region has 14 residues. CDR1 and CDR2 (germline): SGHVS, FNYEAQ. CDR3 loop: CASSSQGIRDTQYF. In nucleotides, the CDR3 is TGTGCCAGCAGCTCCCAGGGTATTAGAGATACGCAGTATTTT.

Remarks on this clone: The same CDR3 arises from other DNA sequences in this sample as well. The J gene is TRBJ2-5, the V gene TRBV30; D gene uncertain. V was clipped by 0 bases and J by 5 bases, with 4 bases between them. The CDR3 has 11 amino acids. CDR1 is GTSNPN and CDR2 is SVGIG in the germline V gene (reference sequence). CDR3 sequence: CAWSVVETQYF. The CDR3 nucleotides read TGTGCCTGGAGTGTTGTTGAGACCCAGTACTTC.

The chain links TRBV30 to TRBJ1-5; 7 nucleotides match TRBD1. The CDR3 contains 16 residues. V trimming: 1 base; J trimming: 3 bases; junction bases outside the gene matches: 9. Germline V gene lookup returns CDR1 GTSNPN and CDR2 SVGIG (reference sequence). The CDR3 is CAWSATGLASNQPQHF. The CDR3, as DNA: TGTGCCTGGAGTGCGACAGGGTTGGCGTCCAATCAGCCCCAGCATTTT.

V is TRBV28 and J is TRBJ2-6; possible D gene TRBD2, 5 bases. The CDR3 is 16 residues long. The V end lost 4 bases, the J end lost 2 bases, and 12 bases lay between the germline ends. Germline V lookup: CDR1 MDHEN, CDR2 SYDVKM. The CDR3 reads CASSYPRRTGANVLTF. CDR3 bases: TGTGCCAGCAGTTACCCGAGGAGGACTGGGGCCAACGTCCTGACTTTC.

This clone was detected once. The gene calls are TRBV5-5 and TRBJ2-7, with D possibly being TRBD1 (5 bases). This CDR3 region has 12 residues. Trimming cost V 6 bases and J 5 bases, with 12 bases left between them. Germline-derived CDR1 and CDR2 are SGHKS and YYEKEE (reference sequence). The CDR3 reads CASIDQGNEQYF. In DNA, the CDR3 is TGTGCCAGCATCGACCAGGGAAACGAGCAGTACTTC. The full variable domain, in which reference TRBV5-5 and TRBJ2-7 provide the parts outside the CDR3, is DAGVTQSPTHLIKTRGQQVTLRCSPISGHKSVSWYQQVLGQGPQFIFQYYEKEERGRGNFPDRFSARQFPNYSSELNVNALLLGDSALYLCASIDQGNEQYFGPGTRLTVT.

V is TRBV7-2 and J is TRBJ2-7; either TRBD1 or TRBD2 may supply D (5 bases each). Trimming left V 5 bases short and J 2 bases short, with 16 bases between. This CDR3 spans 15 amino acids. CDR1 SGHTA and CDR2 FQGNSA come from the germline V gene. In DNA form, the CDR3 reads TGTGCCAGCAGCCCCTTCCGCCTGGGGGCCTACGAGCAGTACTTC. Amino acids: CASSPFRLGAYEQYF.

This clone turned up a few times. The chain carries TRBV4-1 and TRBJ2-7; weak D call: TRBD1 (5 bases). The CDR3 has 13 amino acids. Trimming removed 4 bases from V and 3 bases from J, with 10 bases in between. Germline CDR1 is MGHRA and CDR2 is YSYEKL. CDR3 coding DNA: TGCGCCAGCAGCCCAGGACATTTCTACGAGCAGTACTTC. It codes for CASSPGHFYEQYF.

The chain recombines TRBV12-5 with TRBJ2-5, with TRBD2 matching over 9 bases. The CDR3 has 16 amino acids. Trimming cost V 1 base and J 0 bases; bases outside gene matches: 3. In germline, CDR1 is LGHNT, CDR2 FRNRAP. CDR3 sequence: CASGLGLADYQETQYF. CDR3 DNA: TGTGCTAGTGGTTTGGGACTAGCGGATTACCAAGAGACCCAGTACTTC. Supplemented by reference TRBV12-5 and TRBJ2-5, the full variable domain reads DARVTQTPRHKVTEMGQEVTMRCQPILGHNTVFWYRQTMMQGLELLAYFRNRAPLDDSGMPKDRFSAEMPDATLATLKIQPSEPRDSAVYFCASGLGLADYQETQYFGPGTRLLVL.

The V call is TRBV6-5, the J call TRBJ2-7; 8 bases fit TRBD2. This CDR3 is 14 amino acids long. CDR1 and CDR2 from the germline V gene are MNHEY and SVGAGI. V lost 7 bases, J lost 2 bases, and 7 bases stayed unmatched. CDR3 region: CASTVSGEAYEQYF. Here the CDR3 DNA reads TGTGCCAGCACCGTTAGCGGGGAAGCCTACGAGCAGTACTTC.